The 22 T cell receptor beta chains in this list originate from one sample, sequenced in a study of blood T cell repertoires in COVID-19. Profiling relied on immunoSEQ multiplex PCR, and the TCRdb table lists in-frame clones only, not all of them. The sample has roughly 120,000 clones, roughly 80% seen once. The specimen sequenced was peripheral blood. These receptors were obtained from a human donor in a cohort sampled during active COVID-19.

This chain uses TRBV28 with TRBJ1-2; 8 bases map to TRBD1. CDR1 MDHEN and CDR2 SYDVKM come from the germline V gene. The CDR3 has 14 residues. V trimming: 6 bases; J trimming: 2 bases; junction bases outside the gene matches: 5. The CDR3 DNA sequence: TGTGCCAGCAGCATCAGGACAGGGAACTATGGCTACACCTTC. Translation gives CASSIRTGNYGYTF.

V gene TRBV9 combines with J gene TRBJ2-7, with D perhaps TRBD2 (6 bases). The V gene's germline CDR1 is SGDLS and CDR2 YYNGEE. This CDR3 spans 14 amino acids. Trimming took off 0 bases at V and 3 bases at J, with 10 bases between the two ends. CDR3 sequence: CASSVGVGGYEQYF. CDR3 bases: TGTGCCAGCAGCGTAGGGGTGGGGGGCTACGAGCAGTACTTC. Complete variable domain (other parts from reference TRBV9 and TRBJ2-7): DSGVTQTPKHLITATGQRVTLRCSPRSGDLSVYWYQQSLDQGLQFLIQYYNGEERAKGNILERFSAQQFPDLHSELNLSSLELGDSALYFCASSVGVGGYEQYFGPGTRLTVT.

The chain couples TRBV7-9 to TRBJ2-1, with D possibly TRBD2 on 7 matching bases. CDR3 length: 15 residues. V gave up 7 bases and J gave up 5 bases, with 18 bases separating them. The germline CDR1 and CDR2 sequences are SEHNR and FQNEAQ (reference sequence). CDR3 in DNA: TGTGCCAGCACCTATCTAGGGGGGGCGGACAATGAGCAGTTCTTC. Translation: CASTYLGGADNEQFF.

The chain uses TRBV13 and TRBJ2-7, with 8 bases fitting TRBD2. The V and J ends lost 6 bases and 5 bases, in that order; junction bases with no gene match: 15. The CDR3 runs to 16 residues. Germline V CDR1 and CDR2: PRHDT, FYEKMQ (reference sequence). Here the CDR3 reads CASRATRRGGQDEQYF. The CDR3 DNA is TGTGCCAGCAGAGCAACCCGTCGCGGGGGGCAGGACGAGCAGTACTTC. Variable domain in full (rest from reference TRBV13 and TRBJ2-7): AAGVIQSPRHLIKEKRETATLKCYPIPRHDTVYWYQQGPGQDPQFLISFYEKMQSDKGSIPDRFSAQQFSDYHSELNMSSLELGDSALYFCASRATRRGGQDEQYFGPGTRLTVT.

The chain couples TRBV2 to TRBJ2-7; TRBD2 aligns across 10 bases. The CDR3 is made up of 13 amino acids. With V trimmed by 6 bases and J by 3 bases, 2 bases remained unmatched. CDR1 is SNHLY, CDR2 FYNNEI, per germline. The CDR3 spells CASRGTSVYEQYF. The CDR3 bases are TGTGCCAGCAGAGGGACTAGCGTCTACGAGCAGTACTTC.

Here the CDR3 reads CASSFNRAGDTQYF. The CDR3 nucleotides are TGTGCCAGCAGCTTCAACAGGGCAGGAGATACGCAGTATTTT. The chain recombines TRBV5-4 with TRBJ2-3; the D gene is possibly TRBD1 (6 bases). CDR1 and CDR2 (germline): SGHNT, YYREEE (reference sequence). This CDR3 comprises 14 residues. V dropped 2 bases and J dropped 5 bases, with 12 bases sitting between them.

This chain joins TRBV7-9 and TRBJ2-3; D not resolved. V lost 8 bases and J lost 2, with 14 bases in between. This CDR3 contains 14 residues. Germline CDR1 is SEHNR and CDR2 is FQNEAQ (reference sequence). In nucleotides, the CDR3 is TGTGCCAGCTCTGAGCACCCCCCCACAGATACGCAGTATTTT. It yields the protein CASSEHPPTDTQYF. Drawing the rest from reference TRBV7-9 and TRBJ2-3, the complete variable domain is DTGVSQNPRHKITKRGQNVTFRCDPISEHNRLYWYRQTLGQGPEFLTYFQNEAQLEKSRLLSDRFSAERPKGSFSTLEIQRTEQGDSAMYLCASSEHPPTDTQYFGPGTRLTVL.

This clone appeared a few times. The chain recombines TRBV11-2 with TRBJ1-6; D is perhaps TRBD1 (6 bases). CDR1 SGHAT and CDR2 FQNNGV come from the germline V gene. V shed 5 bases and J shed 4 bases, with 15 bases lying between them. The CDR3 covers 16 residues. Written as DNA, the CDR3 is TGTGCCAGCAGCGTACAGGGATTTCTATATAATTCACCCCTCCACTTT. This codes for CASSVQGFLYNSPLHF.

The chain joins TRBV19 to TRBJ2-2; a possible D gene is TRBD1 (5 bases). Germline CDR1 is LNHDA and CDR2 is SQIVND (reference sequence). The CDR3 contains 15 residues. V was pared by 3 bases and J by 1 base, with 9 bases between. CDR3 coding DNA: TGTGCCAGTAGTATTATAGACAGGAACACCGGGGAGCTGTTTTTT. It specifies CASSIIDRNTGELFF.

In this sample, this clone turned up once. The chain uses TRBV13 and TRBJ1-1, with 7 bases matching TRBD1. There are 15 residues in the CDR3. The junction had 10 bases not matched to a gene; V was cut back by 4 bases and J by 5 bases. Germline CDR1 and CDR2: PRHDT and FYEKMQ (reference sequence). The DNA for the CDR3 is TGTGCCAGCAGCTATCGACAGGGACTGCCAACTGAAGCTTTCTTT. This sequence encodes CASSYRQGLPTEAFF.

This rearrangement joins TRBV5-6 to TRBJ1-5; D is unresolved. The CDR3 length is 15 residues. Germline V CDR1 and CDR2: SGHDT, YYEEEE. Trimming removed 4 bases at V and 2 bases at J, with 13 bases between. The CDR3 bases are TGTGCCAGCAGCGCCGGGTCCTATGGCAATCAGCCCCAGCATTTT. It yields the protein CASSAGSYGNQPQHF.

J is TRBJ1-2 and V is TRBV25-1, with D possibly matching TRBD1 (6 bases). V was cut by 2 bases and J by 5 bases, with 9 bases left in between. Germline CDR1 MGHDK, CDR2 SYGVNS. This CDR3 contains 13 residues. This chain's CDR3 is CASSEGQKYGYTF. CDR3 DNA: TGTGCCAGCAGTGAAGGACAGAAATATGGCTACACCTTC.

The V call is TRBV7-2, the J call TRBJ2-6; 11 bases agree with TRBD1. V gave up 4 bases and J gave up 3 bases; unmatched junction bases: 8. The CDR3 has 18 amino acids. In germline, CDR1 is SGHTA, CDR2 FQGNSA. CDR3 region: CASSWGQGGFLGANVLTF. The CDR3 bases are TGTGCCAGCAGCTGGGGACAGGGGGGATTTCTTGGGGCCAACGTCCTGACTTTC.

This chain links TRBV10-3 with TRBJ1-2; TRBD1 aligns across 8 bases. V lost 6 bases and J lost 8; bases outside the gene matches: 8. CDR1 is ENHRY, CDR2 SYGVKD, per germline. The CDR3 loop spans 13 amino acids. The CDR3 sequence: CAISPDREEGYTF. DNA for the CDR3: TGTGCCATCAGCCCGGACAGGGAAGAAGGCTACACCTTC.

The CDR3 here is CASSDVPGQGKVYYGYTF. Here the CDR3 DNA reads TGTGCCAGCAGTGATGTCCCGGGACAGGGAAAAGTATACTATGGCTACACCTTC. This chain links TRBV6-1 with TRBJ1-2; 9 nucleotides line up with TRBD1. The CDR3 has 18 amino acids. After removal of 3 bases from V and 3 bases from J, the junction contained 14 bases not matched to a gene. Germline assignment: CDR1 MNHNS and CDR2 SASEGT.

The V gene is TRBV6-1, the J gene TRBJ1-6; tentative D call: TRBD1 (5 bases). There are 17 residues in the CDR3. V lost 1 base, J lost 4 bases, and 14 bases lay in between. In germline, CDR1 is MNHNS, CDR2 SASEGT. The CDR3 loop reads CASSEGSWGGYNSPLHF. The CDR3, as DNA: TGTGCCAGCAGTGAAGGAAGTTGGGGGGGGTATAATTCACCCCTCCACTTT.

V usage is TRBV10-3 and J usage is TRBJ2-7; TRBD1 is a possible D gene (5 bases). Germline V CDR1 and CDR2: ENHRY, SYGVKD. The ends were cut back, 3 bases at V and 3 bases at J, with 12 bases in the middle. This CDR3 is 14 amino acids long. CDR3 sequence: CAISEGEWNYEQYF. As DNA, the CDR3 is TGTGCCATCAGTGAAGGGGAATGGAACTACGAGCAGTACTTC.

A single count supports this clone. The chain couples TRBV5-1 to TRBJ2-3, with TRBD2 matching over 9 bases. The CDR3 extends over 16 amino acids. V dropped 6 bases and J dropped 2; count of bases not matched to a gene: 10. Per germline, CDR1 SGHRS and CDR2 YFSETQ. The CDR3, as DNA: TGCGCCAGCAATCAGAGGGCTAGCGGGAACACAGATACGCAGTATTTT. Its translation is CASNQRASGNTDTQYF.

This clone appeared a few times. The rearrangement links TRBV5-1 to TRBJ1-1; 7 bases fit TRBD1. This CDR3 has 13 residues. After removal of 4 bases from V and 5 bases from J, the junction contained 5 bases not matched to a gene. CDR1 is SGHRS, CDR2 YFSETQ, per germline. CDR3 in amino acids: CASSLQGRTEAFF. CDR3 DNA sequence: TGCGCCAGCAGCCTACAGGGGCGGACTGAAGCTTTCTTT.

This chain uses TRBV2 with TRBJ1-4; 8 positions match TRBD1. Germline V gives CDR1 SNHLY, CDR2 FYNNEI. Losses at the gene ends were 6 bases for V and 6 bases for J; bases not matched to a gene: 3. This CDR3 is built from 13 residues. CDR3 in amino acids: CASRVDRDEKLFF. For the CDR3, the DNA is TGTGCCAGCAGGGTGGACAGGGATGAAAAACTGTTTTTT. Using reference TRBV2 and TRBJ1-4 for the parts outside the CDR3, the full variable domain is EPEVTQTPSHQVTQMGQEVILRCVPISNHLYFYWYRQILGQKVEFLVSFYNNEISEKSEIFDDQFSVERPDGSNFTLKIRSTKLEDSAMYFCASRVDRDEKLFFGSGTQLSVL.

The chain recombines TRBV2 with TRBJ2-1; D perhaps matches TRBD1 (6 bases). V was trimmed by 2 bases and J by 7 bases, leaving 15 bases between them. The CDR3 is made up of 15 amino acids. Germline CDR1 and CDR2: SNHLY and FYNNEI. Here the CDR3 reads CASSERQGLGNEQFF. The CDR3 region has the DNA TGTGCCAGCAGTGAACGGCAGGGGCTGGGTAATGAGCAGTTCTTC.

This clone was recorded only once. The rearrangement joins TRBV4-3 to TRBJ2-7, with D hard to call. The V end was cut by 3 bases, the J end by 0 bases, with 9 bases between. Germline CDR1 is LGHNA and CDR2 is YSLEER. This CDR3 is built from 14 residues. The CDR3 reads CASSQGRNSYEQYF. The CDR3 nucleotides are TGCGCCAGCAGCCAGGGCCGTAACTCCTACGAGCAGTACTTC.